A single sample is the source of the 20 T cell receptor beta chains below, sequenced in a study of blood T cell repertoires in COVID-19. Clones were read by immunoSEQ multiplex PCR, and TCRdb kept only the in-frame ones, dropping some. The table has roughly 54,000 clones, roughly 86% seen once; the top ten hold approximately 2%. The sequencing sample was made of peripheral blood. Source of these receptors: a woman in her fifties or sixties with acute or convalescent COVID-19.

This clone occurred a few times. The chain uses TRBV10-1 and TRBJ2-1; D unresolved. Germline CDR1 is WNHNN and CDR2 is SYGVQD (reference sequence). The V gene lost 5 bases and the J gene lost 4 bases, with 12 bases spanning the gap. CDR3 length: 14 amino acids. CDR3 coding DNA: TGCGCCAGCAGTAAGAGTTATAGTTACAATGAGCAGTTCTTC. It is translated as CASSKSYSYNEQFF.

The rearrangement joins TRBV4-1 to TRBJ1-3, with D possibly matching TRBD1 (5 bases). Germline assignment: CDR1 MGHRA and CDR2 YSYEKL. Trimming pared 0 bases from V and 1 base from J, leaving 10 bases between. This CDR3 contains 16 residues. The CDR3 region has the DNA TGCGCCAGCAGCCAAGAGACGACAGCATCTGGAAACACCATATATTTT. Protein: CASSQETTASGNTIYF.

This clone was detected only a few times. V usage is TRBV6-5 and J usage is TRBJ2-2; 7 nucleotides match TRBD1. CDR3 length: 14 residues. V lost 3 bases, J lost 12 bases, and 10 bases stayed unmatched. Germline CDR1 MNHEY, CDR2 SVGAGI. The CDR3 region is CASSYQGGVGQLFF. The CDR3 nucleotides read TGTGCCAGCAGTTATCAAGGGGGCGTAGGGCAGCTGTTTTTT.

V gene TRBV29-1 combines with J gene TRBJ2-3; TRBD2 might be the D (7 bases). Germline loops: CDR1 SQVTM, CDR2 ANQGSEA. The CDR3 spans 14 residues. The V and J ends lost 2 bases and 3 bases respectively, with 12 bases between them. The CDR3 nucleotides read TGCAGCGTTGAAACCGGGGGGCGGACAGATACGCAGTATTTT. It yields the protein CSVETGGRTDTQYF.

The gene calls are TRBV28 and TRBJ1-5, with 9 bases lining up with TRBD1. With 9 bases clipped from V and 3 bases from J, the junction kept 6 bases outside the gene matches. The CDR3 runs 14 residues. Germline V lookup: CDR1 MDHEN, CDR2 SYDVKM. The CDR3 bases are TGTGCCAGTCGGGACAGGGCTTACAATCAGCCCCAGCATTTT. Amino acids: CASRDRAYNQPQHF. Combining the CDR3 with reference TRBV28 and TRBJ1-5 gives the whole variable domain DVKVTQSSRYLVKRTGEKVFLECVQDMDHENMFWYRQDPGLGLRLIYFSYDVKMKEKGDIPEGYSVSREKKERFSLILESASTNQTSMYLCASRDRAYNQPQHFGDGTRLSIL.

The chain uses TRBV30 and TRBJ2-2; the match to TRBD2 covers 8 bases. There are 15 residues in the CDR3. Germline V gives CDR1 GTSNPN, CDR2 SVGIG (reference sequence). J was trimmed by 1 base and V by 3 bases; bases with no gene match: 4. The CDR3: CAWRGTSGNTGELFF. In nucleotides, the CDR3 is TGTGCCTGGAGGGGCACTAGCGGGAACACCGGGGAGCTGTTTTTT.

The V gene is TRBV6-1, the J gene TRBJ2-7; D possibly corresponds to TRBD2 (5 bases). V was clipped by 0 bases and J by 4 bases, with 16 bases between them. The CDR3 runs to 16 residues. Germline loops: CDR1 MNHNS, CDR2 SASEGT. The CDR3 protein is CASSEAGLAVNYEQYF. Here the CDR3 DNA reads TGTGCCAGCAGTGAAGCAGGGCTAGCAGTAAATTACGAGCAGTACTTC.

The chain carries TRBV9 and TRBJ2-7, with 8 bases matching TRBD1. CDR3 size: 16 residues. Germline V gene data show CDR1 as SGDLS and CDR2 as YYNGEE. With 4 bases clipped from V and 0 bases from J, the junction kept 9 bases outside the gene matches. CDR3: CASSRTTGASSYEQYF. DNA for the CDR3: TGTGCCAGCAGCCGAACGACAGGGGCAAGCTCCTACGAGCAGTACTTC.

This sequence joins TRBV6-5 and TRBJ1-1; 7 bases match TRBD1. The CDR3 length is 11 residues. V lost 8 bases to trimming and J lost 4 bases; unmatched junction nucleotides: 1. Germline CDR1 MNHEY, CDR2 SVGAGI. DNA for the CDR3: TGTGCCAGCGACAGGGCCACTGAAGCTTTCTTT. It is translated as CASDRATEAFF.

The J gene is TRBJ2-3, the V gene TRBV5-1; D may be TRBD1 (6 bases). The CDR3 is 14 residues long. Per the germline V gene, CDR1 is SGHRS and CDR2 is YFSETQ. Trimming stripped 5 bases from V and 3 bases from J, with 13 bases between. The DNA for the CDR3 is TGCGCCAGCAGGAGAACAGGGTCTACAGATACGCAGTATTTT. Its translation is CASRRTGSTDTQYF.

The chain has TRBV9 and TRBJ1-5, with a weak D call TRBD1 (6 bases). CDR1 SGDLS and CDR2 YYNGEE come from the germline V gene. V lost 0 bases and J lost 0, with 10 bases in between. The CDR3 covers 16 residues. CDR3 nucleotide sequence: TGTGCCAGCAGCGTAGGGACAGAACTTAGCAATCAGCCCCAGCATTTT. Protein product: CASSVGTELSNQPQHF.

The V and J genes are TRBV27 and TRBJ1-5, with D hard to call. This CDR3 comprises 15 residues. Germline lookup yields CDR1 MNHEY and CDR2 SMNVEV (reference sequence). V lost 6 bases, J lost 1 base, and 13 bases lay in between. The CDR3 protein is CASSKGSGSNQPQHF. CDR3 coding DNA: TGTGCCAGCAGCAAGGGTAGCGGGAGCAATCAGCCCCAGCATTTT.

The chain has TRBV15 and TRBJ2-1; 7 nucleotides match TRBD1. The CDR3 contains 15 residues. V dropped 4 bases and J dropped 0; count of bases not matched to a gene: 3. Germline CDR1 LNHNV, CDR2 YYDKDF (reference sequence). The chain's CDR3 is CATSTRGNSYNEQFF. The CDR3 bases are TGTGCCACCAGCACCAGGGGGAACTCCTACAATGAGCAGTTCTTC.

The J gene is TRBJ1-4, the V gene TRBV5-1; TRBD1 aligns across 12 bases. V gave up 4 bases and J gave up 8 bases; unmatched junction bases: 15. The CDR3 has 18 amino acids. The germline V gene encodes CDR1 SGHRS and CDR2 YFSETQ. The CDR3 loop is CASSTTGTGGFGGEKLFF. The CDR3, as DNA: TGCGCCAGCAGCACAACCGGGACAGGGGGCTTTGGAGGCGAAAAACTGTTTTTT.

The chain joins TRBV11-2 to TRBJ2-5; TRBD1 matches at 10 bases. The CDR3 covers 14 residues. The germline CDR1 and CDR2 sequences are SGHAT and FQNNGV. Germline trimming cut 1 base from V and 9 bases from J; bases unmatched to any gene: 5. Here the CDR3 DNA reads TGTGCCAGCAGCTTAGGAGGGACAGGGGTGGCCCAGTACTTC. Its translation is CASSLGGTGVAQYF.

J is TRBJ2-2 and V is TRBV11-1; D remains unclear. This CDR3 comprises 13 residues. Per the germline V gene, CDR1 is SGHAT and CDR2 is FQDESV (reference sequence). Trimming left V 7 bases short and J 5 bases short, with 11 bases between. The CDR3: CASTPARTGELFF. CDR3 bases: TGTGCCAGCACCCCGGCGAGGACCGGGGAGCTGTTTTTT.

The chain is built from TRBV29-1 and TRBJ1-2; no reliable D call. In germline, CDR1 is SQVTM, CDR2 ANQGSEA. V lost 4 bases, J lost 6 bases, and 21 bases lay in between. CDR3 length: 15 amino acids. The CDR3 reads CSVVSARSVVHGYTF. Written as DNA, the CDR3 is TGCAGCGTTGTTTCGGCCAGGTCGGTAGTCCATGGCTACACCTTC. Supplemented by reference TRBV29-1 and TRBJ1-2, the full variable domain reads SAVISQKPSRDICQRGTSLTIQCQVDSQVTMMFWYRQQPGQSLTLIATANQGSEATYESGFVIDKFPISRPNLTFSTLTVSNMSPEDSSIYLCSVVSARSVVHGYTFGSGTRLTVV.

This CDR3 reads CASNQPGHRTGFSYNEQFF. CDR3 DNA sequence: TGTGCCAGCAACCAACCGGGACACCGAACTGGCTTTTCCTACAATGAGCAGTTCTTC. This chain links TRBV27 with TRBJ2-1, with a possible D match to TRBD1 (6 bases). V was cut by 7 bases and J by 1 base, with 26 bases left in between. Germline V gene lookup returns CDR1 MNHEY and CDR2 SMNVEV (reference sequence). This CDR3 is built from 19 residues.

The chain joins TRBV10-3 to TRBJ2-7, with TRBD1 as a possible D gene (5 bases). This CDR3 has 16 residues. V was cut by 2 bases and J by 0 bases, with 14 bases left in between. The germline V gene has CDR1 ENHRY and CDR2 SYGVKD. The CDR3 DNA reads TGTGCCATCAGTGAGGGTGCAGGGTTGTCCTCCTACGAGCAGTACTTC. Protein product: CAISEGAGLSSYEQYF.

The V gene is TRBV4-2, the J gene TRBJ1-2, with unresolved D. Germline V lookup: CDR1 LGHNA, CDR2 YNFKEQ. The CDR3 spans 15 residues. V lost 4 bases, J lost 2 bases, and 14 bases lay in between. CDR3 nucleotide sequence: TGTGCCAGCAGCCTTTCCCTTACGCTAAACTATGGCTACACCTTC. It yields the protein CASSLSLTLNYGYTF.